These T cell receptor beta chains were read from a single sample in a study of blood T cells in healthy people across ages. TCRdb passed the 5' RACE reads through MiXCR, listing each CDR3 protein once. The sample holds hundreds of thousands of distinct CDR3 sequences, roughly 46% seen once. The sequencing sample was made of blood. Receptors originate from an older man in good health. The CDR3 runs from the conserved cysteine through the conserved F or W. The order of the fields is V gene, J gene, clone size, D gene, CDR3 protein, CDR3 DNA. The D gene is left open where the match is weak. Size tells how often a clone was seen (once, few, many) or the class of an expanded clone, and some rows leave it out.

V gene: TRBV6-1; J gene: TRBJ2-3; clone size: .; D gene: .; CDR3 protein: CASSGGYYTDTQYF; CDR3 DNA: TGTGCCAGCAGTGGTGGATACTACACAGATACGCAGTATTTT
V gene: TRBV11-2; J gene: TRBJ2-7; clone size: .; D gene: .; CDR3 protein: CASSVDAGRFYEQYF; CDR3 DNA: TGTGCCAGCAGCGTAGACGCAGGGAGATTCTACGAGCAGTACTTC
V gene: TRBV29-1; J gene: TRBJ2-1; clone size: few; D gene: TRBD2; CDR3 protein: CSVEWASGYNEQFF; CDR3 DNA: TGCAGCGTTGAATGGGCTAGCGGTTACAATGAGCAGTTCTTC
V gene: TRBV6-1; J gene: TRBJ1-1; clone size: few; D gene: .; CDR3 protein: CASRQGVGTEAFF; CDR3 DNA: TGTGCCAGCCGGCAGGGAGTGGGGACTGAAGCTTTCTTT
V gene: TRBV21-1; J gene: TRBJ2-3; clone size: many; D gene: .; CDR3 protein: CASSKEASGMTTDTQYF; CDR3 DNA: TGTGCCAGCAGCAAAGAGGCTAGCGGGATGACCACAGATACGCAGTATTTT
V gene: TRBV4-2; J gene: TRBJ2-7; clone size: few; D gene: .; CDR3 protein: CASSQDLVSRSEQYF; CDR3 DNA: TGTGCCAGCAGCCAAGATCTTGTTAGCCGGAGCGAGCAGTACTTC
V gene: TRBV15; J gene: TRBJ1-2; clone size: .; D gene: .; CDR3 protein: CATSRDGQNLSGYTF; CDR3 DNA: TGTGCCACCAGCAGAGATGGACAGAACCTATCCGGCTACACCTTC
V gene: TRBV5-1; J gene: TRBJ2-7; clone size: .; D gene: .; CDR3 protein: CASSLVGPDYEQYF; CDR3 DNA: TGCGCCAGCAGCTTGGTGGGGCCCGACTACGAGCAGTACTTC
V gene: TRBV25-1; J gene: TRBJ1-1; clone size: .; D gene: .; CDR3 protein: CASSELDGVSTEAFF; CDR3 DNA: TGTGCCAGCAGTGAACTCGACGGGGTTTCGACTGAAGCTTTCTTT
V gene: TRBV5-6; J gene: TRBJ2-1; clone size: .; D gene: .; CDR3 protein: CASSLAADNEQFF; CDR3 DNA: TGTGCCAGCAGCTTGGCCGCGGACAATGAGCAGTTCTTC
V gene: TRBV5-1; J gene: TRBJ2-7; clone size: many; D gene: TRBD1; CDR3 protein: CASSRDRASEQYF; CDR3 DNA: TGCGCCAGCAGCCGGGACAGGGCCAGCGAGCAGTACTTC
V gene: TRBV29-1; J gene: TRBJ2-7; clone size: few; D gene: .; CDR3 protein: CSVEFQSSYEQYF; CDR3 DNA: TGCAGCGTTGAATTCCAAAGCTCCTACGAGCAGTACTTC
V gene: TRBV5-5; J gene: TRBJ2-1; clone size: few; D gene: TRBD2; CDR3 protein: CAGGGASTNNEQFF; CDR3 DNA: TGTGCCGGCGGGGGGGCTAGCACGAACAATGAGCAGTTCTTC
V gene: TRBV30; J gene: TRBJ2-7; clone size: .; D gene: .; CDR3 protein: CAWSHTTLEQYF; CDR3 DNA: TGTGCCTGGAGTCATACTACACTCGAGCAGTACTTC
V gene: TRBV15; J gene: TRBJ2-2; clone size: few; D gene: TRBD2; CDR3 protein: CATSRGGLAGGHTGELFF; CDR3 DNA: TGTGCCACCAGCAGAGGGGGACTAGCGGGAGGTCACACCGGGGAGCTGTTTTTT
V gene: TRBV7-2; J gene: TRBJ2-4; clone size: few; D gene: .; CDR3 protein: CASSLAGRSVLAKNIQYF; CDR3 DNA: TGTGCCAGCAGCTTGGCGGGGAGGTCAGTGTTAGCCAAAAACATTCAGTACTTC
V gene: TRBV25-1; J gene: TRBJ1-6; clone size: .; D gene: TRBD1; CDR3 protein: CASSDDRGGVWGSPLHF; CDR3 DNA: TGTGCCAGCAGTGACGACAGGGGAGGAGTATGGGGTTCACCCCTCCACTTT
V gene: TRBV2; J gene: TRBJ1-2; clone size: .; D gene: .; CDR3 protein: CASSSGDGLRLYGYTF; CDR3 DNA: TGTGCCAGCAGTTCTGGGGATGGTCTCCGACTCTATGGCTACACCTTC
V gene: TRBV10-3; J gene: TRBJ2-2; clone size: .; D gene: .; CDR3 protein: CAISPLARGVSGELFF; CDR3 DNA: TGTGCCATCTCGCCGCTAGCGCGAGGAGTCTCCGGGGAGCTGTTTTTT
V gene: TRBV7-2; J gene: TRBJ2-7; clone size: .; D gene: .; CDR3 protein: CASSLTVTPLSYERYF; CDR3 DNA: TGTGCCAGCAGCTTAACGGTCACGCCTCTCTCCTACGAGCGGTACTTC
V gene: TRBV3-1; J gene: TRBJ1-6; clone size: many; D gene: TRBD1; CDR3 protein: CASSLGQETSPLHF; CDR3 DNA: TGTGCCAGCAGCCTCGGACAGGAGACTTCACCCCTCCACTTT